This TCR beta chain was observed in a study of blood T cell repertoires in COVID-19. Measured with immunoSEQ multiplex PCR; TCRdb has only the in-frame clones, and not every one. This sample has some 450,000 clones, with about 90% found just once. The CDR3 contains 14 residues. CDR1 is SGDLS and CDR2 is YYNGEE in the germline V gene. With 0 bases clipped from V and 5 bases from J, the junction kept 3 bases outside the gene matches. The source is a man aged 18 to 29 with COVID-19, enrolled during active disease. The chain uses TRBV9 and TRBJ2-5, with 8 bases identical to TRBD2. Sequenced: peripheral blood. The CDR3 spells CASSVGRGGETQYF. The CDR3 nucleotides are TGTGCCAGCAGCGTAGGACGGGGGGGCGAGACCCAGTACTTC.